These 11 T cell receptor beta chains originate from one sample sequenced in a study of lymphopenia after photon versus proton radiotherapy. Clones were sequenced by immunoSEQ multiplex PCR, and TCRdb holds only the in-frame ones, with some missing. The sample lists roughly 14,000 clones, 70% to 90% occurring once. The source material was peripheral blood, sampled from a patient treated with proton-based radiotherapy. These receptor sequences come from a man aged 65 to 85 with pancreatic cancer.

The chain recombines TRBV6-1 with TRBJ2-2; tentative D call: TRBD2 (6 bases). V was trimmed by 4 bases and J by 6 bases, leaving 15 bases between them. Germline V CDR1 and CDR2: MNHNS, SASEGT. The CDR3 loop spans 15 amino acids. CDR3 region: CASSVGREASGELFF. DNA for the CDR3: TGTGCCAGCAGTGTGGGCAGGGAGGCATCCGGGGAGCTGTTTTTT.

J is TRBJ1-2 and V is TRBV18, with 7 bases identical to TRBD1. J gave up 7 bases and V 2 bases, and 10 bases lay outside the gene matches. The CDR3 length is 15 residues. From germline, CDR1 is KGHSH and CDR2 LQKENI. The chain's CDR3 is CASSPVQGFDGGYTF. CDR3 coding DNA: TGTGCCAGCTCACCAGTACAGGGGTTTGATGGTGGCTACACCTTC.

This rearrangement joins TRBV5-4 to TRBJ2-7, with TRBD1 matching over 9 bases. CDR3 length: 17 amino acids. Germline values: CDR1 SGHNT, CDR2 YYREEE (reference sequence). After removal of 1 base from V and 0 bases from J, the junction contained 8 bases not matched to a gene. CDR3 loop: CASSLWGQGKTSYEQYF. The CDR3 DNA follows: TGTGCCAGCAGCTTGTGGGGACAGGGTAAAACCTCCTACGAGCAGTACTTC.

The rearrangement uses TRBV5-1 and TRBJ2-2, with TRBD1 matching 8 bases. From germline, CDR1 is SGHRS and CDR2 YFSETQ. The J segment lost 1 base and the V segment lost 3 bases, leaving 8 bases of the junction unmatched. The CDR3 is 17 amino acids. The CDR3 loop is CASSSSWTGMNTGELFF. CDR3 nucleotides: TGCGCCAGCAGCTCGAGTTGGACAGGGATGAACACCGGGGAGCTGTTTTTT.

Only a few counts were recorded for this clone. The chain combines TRBV7-6 with TRBJ2-1; tentatively, D is TRBD2 (5 bases). Looked up from germline, CDR1 is SGHVS and CDR2 is FNYEAQ. This CDR3 region has 14 residues. Trimming pared 5 bases from V and 8 bases from J, leaving 16 bases between. The chain's CDR3 is CASSPPRGRDEQFF. The CDR3, as DNA: TGTGCCAGCAGCCCCCCTCGAGGGCGGGATGAGCAGTTCTTC.

The chain links TRBV19 to TRBJ1-5, with TRBD1 matching over 7 bases. CDR1 and CDR2 from the germline V gene are LNHDA and SQIVND (reference sequence). The CDR3 sequence is 14 residues long. Germline trimming cut 5 bases from V and 8 bases from J; bases unmatched to any gene: 9. In DNA, the CDR3 is TGTGCCAGTAGTCCCGGGACAGTCTTTGAGCCCCAGCATTTT. Translating it yields CASSPGTVFEPQHF.

The CDR3 nucleotides are TGCGCCAGCAGCTTTGGACCTTCTGGGGCCAACGTCCTGACTTTC. It translates to CASSFGPSGANVLTF. The gene calls are TRBV5-1 and TRBJ2-6; D call uncertain. V was trimmed by 2 bases and J by 1 base, leaving 7 bases between them. Germline loops: CDR1 SGHRS, CDR2 YFSETQ. The CDR3 sequence is 15 residues long.

This sequence joins TRBV2 and TRBJ1-4, with TRBD1 matching over 7 bases. This CDR3 region has 12 residues. CDR1 SNHLY and CDR2 FYNNEI come from the germline V gene. Losses at the gene ends were 6 bases for V and 16 bases for J; bases not matched to a gene: 11. The CDR3: CASRANRGGSFF. CDR3 DNA: TGTGCCAGCAGAGCAAACAGGGGTGGGTCGTTTTTT.

This clone appeared a few times. This chain joins TRBV7-7 and TRBJ2-2; D remains unclear. Germline V gene data show CDR1 as SSHAT and CDR2 as FNYEAQ (reference sequence). Trimming left V 2 bases short and J 2 bases short, with 6 bases between. The CDR3 is 14 amino acids. This CDR3 is CASSLRPNTGELFF. The CDR3 DNA is TGTGCCAGCAGCTTAAGACCAAACACCGGGGAGCTGTTTTTT. Together with reference TRBV7-7 and TRBJ2-2, the CDR3 gives the full variable domain: GAGVSQSPRYKVTKRGQDVTLRCDPISSHATLYWYQQALGQGPEFLTYFNYEAQPDKSGLPSDRFSAERPEGSISTLTIQRTEQRDSAMYRCASSLRPNTGELFFGEGSRLTVL.

The chain combines TRBV7-3 with TRBJ1-1, with TRBD1 matching over 9 bases. Germline CDR1 SGHTA, CDR2 FQGTGA. The CDR3 spans 14 residues. With 5 bases clipped from V and 3 bases from J, the junction kept 4 bases outside the gene matches. CDR3 amino acids: CASSPGTGYTEAFF. The CDR3 DNA sequence: TGTGCCAGCAGCCCCGGGACAGGGTACACTGAAGCTTTCTTT.

V usage is TRBV6-1 and J usage is TRBJ2-1; D possibly corresponds to TRBD2 (6 bases). The CDR3 totals 14 residues. V was shortened by 7 bases and J by 3 bases, with 13 bases between the two germline ends. From germline, CDR1 is MNHNS and CDR2 SASEGT. CDR3 DNA: TGTGCCAGCACCGGAGGACTATTCTACAATGAGCAGTTCTTC. Protein: CASTGGLFYNEQFF.